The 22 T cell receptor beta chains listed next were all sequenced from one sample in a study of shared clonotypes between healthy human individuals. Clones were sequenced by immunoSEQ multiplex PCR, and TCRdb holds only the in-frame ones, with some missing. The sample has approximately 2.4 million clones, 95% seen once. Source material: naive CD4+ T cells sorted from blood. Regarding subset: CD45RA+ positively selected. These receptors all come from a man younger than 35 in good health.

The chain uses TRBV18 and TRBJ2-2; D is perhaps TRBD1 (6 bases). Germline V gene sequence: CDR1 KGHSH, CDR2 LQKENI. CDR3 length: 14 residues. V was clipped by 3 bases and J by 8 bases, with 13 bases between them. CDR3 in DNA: TGTGCCAGCTCACCTGACAGGAATCCAGGGGAGCTGTTTTTT. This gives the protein CASSPDRNPGELFF. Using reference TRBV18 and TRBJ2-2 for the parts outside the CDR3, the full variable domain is NAGVMQNPRHLVRRRGQEARLRCSPMKGHSHVYWYRQLPEEGLKFMVYLQKENIIDESGMPKERFSAEFPKEGPSILRIQQVVRGDSAAYFCASSPDRNPGELFFGEGSRLTVL.

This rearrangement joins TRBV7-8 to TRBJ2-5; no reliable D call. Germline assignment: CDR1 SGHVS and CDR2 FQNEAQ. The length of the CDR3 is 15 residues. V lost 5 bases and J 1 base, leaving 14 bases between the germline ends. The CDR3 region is CASSATFRTQETQYF. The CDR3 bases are TGTGCCAGCAGCGCAACCTTCCGGACCCAAGAGACCCAGTACTTC. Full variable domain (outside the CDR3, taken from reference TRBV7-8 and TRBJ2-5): GAGVSQSPRYKVAKRGQDVALRCDPISGHVSLFWYQQALGQGPEFLTYFQNEAQLDKSGLPSDRFFAERPEGSVSTLKIQRTQQEDSAVYLCASSATFRTQETQYFGPGTRLLVL.

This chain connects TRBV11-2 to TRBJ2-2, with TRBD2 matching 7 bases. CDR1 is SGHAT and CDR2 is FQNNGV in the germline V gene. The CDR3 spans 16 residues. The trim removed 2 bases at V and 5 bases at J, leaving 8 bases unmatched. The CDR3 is CASSLLPQGGTGELFF. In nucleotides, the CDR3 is TGTGCCAGCAGCTTACTTCCCCAGGGAGGGACCGGGGAGCTGTTTTTT. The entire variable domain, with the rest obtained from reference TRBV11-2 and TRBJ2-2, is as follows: EAGVAQSPRYKIIEKRQSVAFWCNPISGHATLYWYQQILGQGPKLLIQFQNNGVVDDSQLPKDRFSAERLKGVDSTLKIQPAKLEDSAVYLCASSLLPQGGTGELFFGEGSRLTVL.

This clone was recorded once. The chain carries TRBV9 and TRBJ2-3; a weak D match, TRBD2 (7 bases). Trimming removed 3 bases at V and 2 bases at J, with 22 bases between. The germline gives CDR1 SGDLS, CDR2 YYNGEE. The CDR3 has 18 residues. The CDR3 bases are TGTGCCAGCAGCGAACGCCCTGGGGGGGGGCTTTCCACAGATACGCAGTATTTT. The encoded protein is CASSERPGGGLSTDTQYF.

The CDR3 region is CASTTGDSSYGYTF. The CDR3 DNA is TGTGCCAGCACCACGGGCGATTCGAGCTATGGCTACACCTTC. This sequence joins TRBV7-9 and TRBJ1-2, with no clear D. The CDR3 loop spans 14 amino acids. Germline CDR1 is SEHNR and CDR2 is FQNEAQ (reference sequence). V shed 7 bases and J shed 4 bases, with 16 bases lying between them.

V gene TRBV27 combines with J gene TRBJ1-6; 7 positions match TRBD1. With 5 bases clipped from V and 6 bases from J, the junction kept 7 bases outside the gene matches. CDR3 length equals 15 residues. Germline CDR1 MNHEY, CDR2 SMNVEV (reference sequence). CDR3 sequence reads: CASSPRQGSNSPLHF. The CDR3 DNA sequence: TGTGCCAGCAGTCCCCGACAGGGCAGTAATTCACCCCTCCACTTT.

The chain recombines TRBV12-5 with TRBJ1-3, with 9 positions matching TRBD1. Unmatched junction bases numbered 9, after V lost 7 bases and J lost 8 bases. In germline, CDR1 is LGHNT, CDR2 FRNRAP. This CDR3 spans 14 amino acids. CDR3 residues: CASAPGQGMDTIYF. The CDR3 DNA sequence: TGTGCTAGTGCCCCGGGACAGGGTATGGACACCATATATTTT. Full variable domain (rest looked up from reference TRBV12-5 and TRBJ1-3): DARVTQTPRHKVTEMGQEVTMRCQPILGHNTVFWYRQTMMQGLELLAYFRNRAPLDDSGMPKDRFSAEMPDATLATLKIQPSEPRDSAVYFCASAPGQGMDTIYFGEGSWLTVV.

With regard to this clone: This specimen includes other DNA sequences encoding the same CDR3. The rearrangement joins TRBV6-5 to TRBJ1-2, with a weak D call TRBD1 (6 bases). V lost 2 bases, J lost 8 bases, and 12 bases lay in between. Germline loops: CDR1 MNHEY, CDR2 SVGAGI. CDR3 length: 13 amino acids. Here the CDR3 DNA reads TGTGCCAGCAGTTACGCGGCAGGGGTCGGCTACACCTTC. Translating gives CASSYAAGVGYTF.

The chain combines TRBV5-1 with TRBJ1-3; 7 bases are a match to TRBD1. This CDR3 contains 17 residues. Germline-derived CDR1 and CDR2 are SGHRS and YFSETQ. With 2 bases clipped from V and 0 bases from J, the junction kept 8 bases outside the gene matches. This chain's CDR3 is CASSLRQGGLSGNTIYF. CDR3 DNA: TGCGCCAGCAGCTTACGACAGGGCGGTCTCTCTGGAAACACCATATATTTT.

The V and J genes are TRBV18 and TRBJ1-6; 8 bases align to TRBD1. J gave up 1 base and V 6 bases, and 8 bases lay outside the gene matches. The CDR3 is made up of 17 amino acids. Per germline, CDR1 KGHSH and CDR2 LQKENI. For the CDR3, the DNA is TGTGCCAGCTCCCTGATGGGGACAGGATCCTATAATTCACCCCTCCACTTT. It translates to CASSLMGTGSYNSPLHF.

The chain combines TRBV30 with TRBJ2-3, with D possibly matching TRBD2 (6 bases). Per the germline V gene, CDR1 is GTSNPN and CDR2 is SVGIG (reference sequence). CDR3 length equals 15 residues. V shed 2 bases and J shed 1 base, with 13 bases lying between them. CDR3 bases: TGTGCCTGGAGTCCTCTGACGGGGGGCACAGATACGCAGTATTTT. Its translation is CAWSPLTGGTDTQYF.

The CDR3 region is CASSIRQGRLGGANVLTF. CDR3 DNA sequence: TGTGCCAGTAGTATAAGACAGGGGCGCCTAGGTGGGGCCAACGTCCTGACTTTC. The V gene is TRBV19, the J gene TRBJ2-6; 8 nucleotides line up with TRBD1. The CDR3 covers 18 residues. Trimming at V came to 2 bases and at J to 3 bases, leaving 9 bases not matched to a gene. Germline CDR1 and CDR2: LNHDA and SQIVND (reference sequence).

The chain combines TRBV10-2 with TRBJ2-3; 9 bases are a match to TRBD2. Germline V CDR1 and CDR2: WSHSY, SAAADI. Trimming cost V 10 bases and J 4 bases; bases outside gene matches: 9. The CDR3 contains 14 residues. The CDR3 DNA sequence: TGCGCCACCAATAGCGGGAGAGGCCCAGATACGCAGTATTTT. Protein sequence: CATNSGRGPDTQYF.

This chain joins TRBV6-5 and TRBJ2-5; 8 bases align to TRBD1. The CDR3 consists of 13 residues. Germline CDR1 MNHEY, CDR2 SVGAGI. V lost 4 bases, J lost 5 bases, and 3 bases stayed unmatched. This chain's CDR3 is CASSSRGQETQYF. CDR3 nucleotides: TGTGCCAGCAGTTCCAGGGGGCAGGAGACCCAGTACTTC.

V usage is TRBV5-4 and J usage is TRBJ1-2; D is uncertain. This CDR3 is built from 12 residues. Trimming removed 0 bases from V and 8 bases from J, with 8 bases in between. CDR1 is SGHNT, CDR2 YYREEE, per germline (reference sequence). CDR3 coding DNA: TGTGCCAGCAGCTTGGACACATCAGGCTACACCTTC. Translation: CASSLDTSGYTF.

The CDR3 nucleotides read TGTGCCAGCAGTGCGGGAGGGGATGGCTACACCTTC. It translates to CASSAGGDGYTF. The chain joins TRBV6-5 to TRBJ1-2; D is possibly TRBD1 (5 bases). Deletions cut 5 bases from V and 6 bases from J, with 10 bases between. This CDR3 has 12 amino acids. The germline gives CDR1 MNHEY, CDR2 SVGAGI.

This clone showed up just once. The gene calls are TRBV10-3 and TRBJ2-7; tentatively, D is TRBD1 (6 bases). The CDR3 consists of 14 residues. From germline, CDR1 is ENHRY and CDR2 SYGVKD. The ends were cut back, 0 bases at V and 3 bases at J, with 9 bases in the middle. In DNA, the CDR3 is TGTGCCATCAGTGAGTCGCTACAGGGCTACGAGCAGTACTTC. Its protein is CAISESLQGYEQYF.

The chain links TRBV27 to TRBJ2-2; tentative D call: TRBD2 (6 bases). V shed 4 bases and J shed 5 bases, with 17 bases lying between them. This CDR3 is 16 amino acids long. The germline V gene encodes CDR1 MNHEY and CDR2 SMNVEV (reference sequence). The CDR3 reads CASSSSGGGGTGELFF. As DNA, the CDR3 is TGTGCCAGCAGTTCCTCCGGGGGAGGAGGGACCGGGGAGCTGTTTTTT.

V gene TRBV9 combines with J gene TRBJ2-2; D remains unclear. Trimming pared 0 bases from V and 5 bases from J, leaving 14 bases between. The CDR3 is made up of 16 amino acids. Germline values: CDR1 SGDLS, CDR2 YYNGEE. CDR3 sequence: CASSVGSSPGTGELFF. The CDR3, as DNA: TGTGCCAGCAGCGTAGGATCCTCGCCCGGGACCGGGGAGCTGTTTTTT.

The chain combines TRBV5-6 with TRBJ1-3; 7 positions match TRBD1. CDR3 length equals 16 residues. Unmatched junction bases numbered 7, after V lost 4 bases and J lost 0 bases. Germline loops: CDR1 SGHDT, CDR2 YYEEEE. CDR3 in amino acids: CASSQGGARSGNTIYF. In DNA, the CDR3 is TGTGCCAGCAGCCAAGGGGGCGCGCGCTCTGGAAACACCATATATTTT.

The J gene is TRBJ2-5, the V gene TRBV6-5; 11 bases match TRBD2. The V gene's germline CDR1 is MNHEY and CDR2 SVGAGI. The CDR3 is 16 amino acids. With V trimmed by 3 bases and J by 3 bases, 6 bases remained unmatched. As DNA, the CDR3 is TGTGCCAGCAGTTATCCCCCGGGACTAGCGGAAGAGACCCAGTACTTC. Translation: CASSYPPGLAEETQYF.

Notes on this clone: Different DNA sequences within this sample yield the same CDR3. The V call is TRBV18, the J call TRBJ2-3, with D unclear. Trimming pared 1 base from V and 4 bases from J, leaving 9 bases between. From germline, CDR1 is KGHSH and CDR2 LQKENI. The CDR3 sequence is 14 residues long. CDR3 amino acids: CASSPLAGSDTQYF. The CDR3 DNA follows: TGTGCCAGCTCACCACTGGCCGGCTCAGATACGCAGTATTTT.